The 12 T cell receptor beta chains in this list originate from one sample, sequenced in a study of cytomegalovirus exposure and HLA in healthy donors. PCR was performed using 60 Vbeta and 13 Jbeta primers. The method was immunoSEQ multiplex PCR; TCRdb's version includes in-frame clones alone and lacks a portion of them. This sample contains 150,000 to 250,000 clones. The sample comprised PBMCs. These receptors were obtained from a boy younger than 18 in good health and CMV-seronegative.

V and J are TRBV5-1 and TRBJ1-3; D gene uncertain. Germline CDR1 reads SGHRS; CDR2 reads YFSETQ. V was pared by 4 bases and J by 0 bases, with 14 bases between. The CDR3 runs 16 residues. The CDR3 bases are TGCGCCAGCAGCCCCGACTCACCCTTCTCTGGAAACACCATATATTTT. It is translated as CASSPDSPFSGNTIYF.

This chain joins TRBV9 and TRBJ1-2, with TRBD1 matching over 9 bases. Per germline, CDR1 SGDLS and CDR2 YYNGEE. With V trimmed by 2 bases and J by 7 bases, 6 bases remained unmatched. CDR3 length: 14 residues. The CDR3 bases are TGTGCCAGCAGCGTCGAGGGACAGGGCCCTGGCTACACCTTC. Translating it yields CASSVEGQGPGYTF. The variable domain in full, with the rest retrieved from reference TRBV9 and TRBJ1-2, is DSGVTQTPKHLITATGQRVTLRCSPRSGDLSVYWYQQSLDQGLQFLIQYYNGEERAKGNILERFSAQQFPDLHSELNLSSLELGDSALYFCASSVEGQGPGYTFGSGTRLTVV.

J is TRBJ1-1 and V is TRBV6-1, with 7 positions matching TRBD1. The V gene's germline CDR1 is MNHNS and CDR2 SASEGT. CDR3 length: 14 amino acids. The J segment lost 8 bases and the V segment lost 6 bases, leaving 12 bases of the junction unmatched. The DNA for the CDR3 is TGTGCCAGCAGGTCACAGGGGACCGAAAGGGAAGCTTTCTTT. Protein: CASRSQGTEREAFF.

The genes are TRBV7-9 and TRBJ1-1; 8 bases match TRBD1. This CDR3 comprises 13 residues. The V gene end was trimmed by 2 bases and the J gene end by 5 bases; junction bases not matched to a gene: 1. Per germline, CDR1 SEHNR and CDR2 FQNEAQ (reference sequence). The CDR3 DNA follows: TGTGCCAGCAGCTTAACAGGGGGAACTGAAGCTTTCTTT. This codes for CASSLTGGTEAFF.

This rearrangement joins TRBV2 to TRBJ2-2; 10 nucleotides match TRBD1. V lost 6 bases to trimming and J lost 6 bases; unmatched junction nucleotides: 7. The CDR3 has 15 residues. The germline CDR1 and CDR2 sequences are SNHLY and FYNNEI. The CDR3 DNA reads TGTGCCAGCAGGATTGACAGGGGGCTTTCCGGGGAGCTGTTTTTT. It specifies CASRIDRGLSGELFF.

V gene TRBV5-1 combines with J gene TRBJ2-7; D is possibly TRBD1 (6 bases). Germline CDR1 is SGHRS and CDR2 is YFSETQ. The CDR3 has 14 residues. The V end lost 3 bases, the J end lost 2 bases, and 12 bases lay between the germline ends. CDR3 sequence: CASSWATGTYEQYF. DNA of the CDR3: TGCGCCAGCAGCTGGGCCACAGGGACCTACGAGCAGTACTTC.

This chain connects TRBV7-9 to TRBJ2-2; D gene unclear. The germline gives CDR1 SEHNR, CDR2 FQNEAQ (reference sequence). The length of the CDR3 is 15 residues. V was clipped by 2 bases and J by 1 base, with 8 bases between them. The CDR3 DNA reads TGTGCCAGCAGCTTACATGTGTGGAACACCGGGGAGCTGTTTTTT. This sequence encodes CASSLHVWNTGELFF.

J is TRBJ1-2 and V is TRBV15; tentatively, D is TRBD1 (6 bases). V was clipped by 0 bases and J by 5 bases, with 13 bases between them. The V gene's germline CDR1 is LNHNV and CDR2 YYDKDF (reference sequence). There are 15 residues in the CDR3. The CDR3 region is CATSRDWVDSYGYTF. CDR3 bases: TGTGCCACCAGCAGAGATTGGGTGGACAGTTATGGCTACACCTTC.

The chain couples TRBV19 to TRBJ2-7; 7 bases agree with TRBD1. The CDR3 is made up of 15 amino acids. Losses at the gene ends were 4 bases for V and 0 bases for J; bases not matched to a gene: 6. The germline V gene encodes CDR1 LNHDA and CDR2 SQIVND (reference sequence). The DNA for the CDR3 is TGTGCCAGTAGTAAGGGGACAGTGAGCTCCTACGAGCAGTACTTC. Its protein product is CASSKGTVSSYEQYF. The full variable domain, in which reference TRBV19 and TRBJ2-7 provide the parts outside the CDR3, is DGGITQSPKYLFRKEGQNVTLSCEQNLNHDAMYWYRQDPGQGLRLIYYSQIVNDFQKGDIAEGYSVSREKKESFPLTVTSAQKNPTAFYLCASSKGTVSSYEQYFGPGTRLTVT.

The genes are TRBV7-2 and TRBJ1-6; 10 nucleotides agree with TRBD1. V lost 2 bases, J lost 9 bases, and 4 bases stayed unmatched. CDR1 and CDR2 (germline): SGHTA, FQGNSA. The CDR3 runs to 15 residues. The CDR3 bases are TGTGCCAGCAGCTTACCCCGGGACAGGGGTTCACCCCTCCACTTT. Encoded protein: CASSLPRDRGSPLHF.

The chain combines TRBV21-1 with TRBJ1-2; TRBD1 reflects the table's D call only, with no check against the DNA. TRBV21-1 is a known pseudogene. The CDR3 is 16 residues long. The CDR3 sequence is CASSKDGQGENYGYTF. The CDR3 DNA is TGTGCCAGCAGCAAAGACGGACAGGGGGAGAACTATGGCTACACCTTC.

The genes are TRBV7-9 and TRBJ1-6, with 9 bases fitting TRBD1. This CDR3 region has 14 residues. V was pared by 4 bases and J by 9 bases, with 4 bases of the junction left unmatched. Germline CDR1 is SEHNR and CDR2 is FQNEAQ (reference sequence). CDR3 amino acids: CASSSRTGVSPLHF. The CDR3 nucleotides read TGTGCCAGCAGCTCCCGGACAGGGGTTTCACCCCTCCACTTT.